This T cell receptor (beta chain) comes out of a study of CD8+ T cells in alopecia areata. Study details: Grafted skin came from C3H/HeJ donors with spontaneous alopecia (about 6-13 months old) and was placed on roughly 7-11-week-old female C3H/HeJ mice.

Sequencing used cDNA as its template, made by extracting RNA and reverse transcribing it. Clones were sequenced by immunoSEQ multiplex PCR, and TCRdb holds only the in-frame ones, with some missing. This sample comprises about 300,000 clones, none seen once only. The study sorted pooled cutaneous lymph node cells by CD4, CD8alpha, NKG2D, NKG2ACE and other markers. CDR1 and CDR2 from the germline V gene are NSHNY and SYGAGN. With 7 bases removed from V and 0 bases from J, the gap between germline ends came to 9 bases. This CDR3 has 13 residues. Remarks on this clone: Mouse gene names apply. The read terminates 4 residues ahead of where the CDR3 ends, so the germline J gene completes it.

This sequence originates from a C3H/HeJ mouse with alopecia areata. The strain bears MHC haplotype H2-k. Sample: CD4+ T cells sorted from a lymph node. The rearrangement links TRBV13-1 to TRBJ2-5, with a tentative D call TRBD1 (6 bases). Incomplete CDR3 DNA: TGTGCCAGCCAAACAGGGAACCAAGAC. It is translated as CASQTGNQD. The entire CDR3 reads CASQTGNQDTQYF.